These 28 T cell receptor beta chains came from one sample sequenced in a study of cytomegalovirus exposure and HLA in healthy donors. In the PCR, 60 Vbeta and 13 Jbeta primers were used. The protocol was immunoSEQ multiplex PCR, while the TCRdb copy is restricted to in-frame clones and leaves out a portion. The sample carries about 80,000 clones, roughly 75% recorded once. The sequencing sample was made of PBMCs. Source of these receptors: a woman aged 40 to 50 in good health and CMV-seronegative.

V usage is TRBV7-9 and J usage is TRBJ2-1, with 11 bases that match TRBD2. Germline V gene data show CDR1 as SEHNR and CDR2 as FQNEAQ (reference sequence). The CDR3 is 15 residues long. Trimming cost V 5 bases and J 7 bases; bases outside gene matches: 7. In DNA form, the CDR3 reads TGTGCCAGCAGCCGAACTAGCGGGAGTAAGAATGAGCAGTTCTTC. It is translated as CASSRTSGSKNEQFF. The full variable domain, with the rest looked up from reference TRBV7-9 and TRBJ2-1, is DTGVSQNPRHKITKRGQNVTFRCDPISEHNRLYWYRQTLGQGPEFLTYFQNEAQLEKSRLLSDRFSAERPKGSFSTLEIQRTEQGDSAMYLCASSRTSGSKNEQFFGPGTRLTVL.

The genes are TRBV7-8 and TRBJ2-1; D is possibly TRBD2 (5 bases). The V end was cut by 2 bases, the J end by 4 bases, with 18 bases between. The germline CDR1 and CDR2 sequences are SGHVS and FQNEAQ. This CDR3 spans 17 amino acids. The DNA of the CDR3 is TGTGCCAGCAGCTTAATCGGACCGGAGGAGGTTTACAATGAGCAGTTCTTC. Translated: CASSLIGPEEVYNEQFF.

This clone showed up just a few times. The chain combines TRBV11-2 with TRBJ2-3; tentative D call: TRBD1 (6 bases). The germline V gene encodes CDR1 SGHAT and CDR2 FQNNGV. This CDR3 has 15 residues. Trimming left V 4 bases short and J 1 base short, with 12 bases between. CDR3 sequence reads: CASSSGQTGTDTQYF. The CDR3 DNA reads TGTGCCAGCAGCTCCGGACAGACGGGCACAGATACGCAGTATTTT.

The chain carries TRBV6-1 and TRBJ1-4; tentative D call: TRBD1 (6 bases). Germline CDR1 is MNHNS and CDR2 is SASEGT. V was pared by 6 bases and J by 4 bases, with 12 bases between. The CDR3 is 14 residues long. The CDR3 bases are TGTGCCAGCAGCCAGGACAGATATAATGAAAAACTGTTTTTT. This sequence encodes CASSQDRYNEKLFF.

This sequence joins TRBV5-1 and TRBJ2-5; 13 bases map to TRBD2. The J call may be faulty, since TRBJ2-7 better matches the DNA end. From germline, CDR1 is SGHRS and CDR2 YFSETQ. This CDR3 spans 17 amino acids. CDR3: CASSQGTSGERIYEQYF. For the CDR3, the DNA is TGCGCCAGCAGCCAAGGGACTAGCGGGGAGAGAATCTACGAGCAGTACTTC.

The V and J genes are TRBV5-4 and TRBJ1-4, with D possibly being TRBD1 (6 bases). The CDR3 has 15 residues. Germline lookup yields CDR1 SGHNT and CDR2 YYREEE (reference sequence). Deletions cut 0 bases from V and 7 bases from J, with 13 bases between. In DNA, the CDR3 is TGTGCCAGCAGCTTGGGTGGGGACACCCGTGAAAAACTGTTTTTT. The encoded protein is CASSLGGDTREKLFF.

The chain employs TRBV19 and TRBJ2-5, with TRBD2 as a possible D gene (6 bases). The CDR3 spans 15 residues. Trimming left V 3 bases short and J 2 bases short, with 13 bases between. The germline gives CDR1 LNHDA, CDR2 SQIVND (reference sequence). The CDR3: CASSMAEAGQETQYF. CDR3 DNA sequence: TGTGCCAGTAGTATGGCTGAGGCGGGGCAAGAGACCCAGTACTTC.

This clone came up a few times. J is TRBJ2-1 and V is TRBV5-1, with 9 bases that match TRBD2. V trimming: 1 base; J trimming: 1 base; junction bases outside the gene matches: 3. The CDR3 spans 16 residues. In germline, CDR1 is SGHRS, CDR2 YFSETQ. CDR3 residues: CASSLSLAGSYNEQFF. In nucleotides, the CDR3 is TGCGCCAGCAGCTTGTCCCTAGCGGGATCCTACAATGAGCAGTTCTTC.

J is TRBJ2-1 and V is TRBV19, with D tentatively TRBD2 (6 bases). The CDR3 length is 14 residues. The germline CDR1 and CDR2 sequences are LNHDA and SQIVND (reference sequence). V lost 6 bases, J lost 0 bases, and 9 bases lay in between. This chain's CDR3 is CASSKAGSYNEQFF. The CDR3, as DNA: TGTGCCAGTAGCAAAGCGGGCTCCTACAATGAGCAGTTCTTC.

The chain couples TRBV27 to TRBJ2-7; a possible D gene is TRBD2 (5 bases). The CDR3 sequence is 14 residues long. V was pared by 3 bases and J by 3 bases, with 12 bases between. The germline V gene has CDR1 MNHEY and CDR2 SMNVEV (reference sequence). CDR3 protein: CASSFGLAGYEQYF. CDR3 nucleotide sequence: TGTGCCAGCAGTTTCGGCCTAGCTGGCTACGAGCAGTACTTC.

This clone was picked up a small number of times. The chain employs TRBV10-2 and TRBJ2-2; 7 nucleotides align to TRBD1. Germline CDR1 WSHSY, CDR2 SAAADI. The CDR3 consists of 13 residues. After removal of 10 bases from V and 4 bases from J, the junction contained 6 bases not matched to a gene. CDR3 residues: CATSTGSTGELFF. In DNA form, the CDR3 reads TGCGCCACTTCGACAGGGAGCACCGGGGAGCTGTTTTTT.

The rearrangement uses TRBV6-1 and TRBJ1-2; D ambiguous. The CDR3 runs to 14 residues. Germline V CDR1 and CDR2: MNHNS, SASEGT. V lost 6 bases and J 4 bases, leaving 15 bases between the germline ends. CDR3 residues: CASRWEDGFYGYTF. CDR3 nucleotides: TGTGCCAGCAGGTGGGAGGACGGATTCTATGGCTACACCTTC.

The chain couples TRBV5-1 to TRBJ1-2; 7 positions agree with TRBD1. CDR1 and CDR2 (germline): SGHRS, YFSETQ. The ends lost 1 base at V and 7 bases at J; junction bases unmatched: 7. This CDR3 has 14 residues. The chain's CDR3 is CASSLSRDSGGYTF. Here the CDR3 DNA reads TGCGCCAGCAGCTTGTCTAGGGACAGTGGTGGCTACACCTTC. Using reference TRBV5-1 and TRBJ1-2 for the parts outside the CDR3, the full variable domain is KAGVTQTPRYLIKTRGQQVTLSCSPISGHRSVSWYQQTPGQGLQFLFEYFSETQRNKGNFPGRFSGRQFSNSRSEMNVSTLELGDSALYLCASSLSRDSGGYTFGSGTRLTVV.

The V gene is TRBV4-2, the J gene TRBJ2-5; TRBD2 matches at 7 bases. This CDR3 has 14 amino acids. The V gene end was trimmed by 3 bases and the J gene end by 5 bases; junction bases not matched to a gene: 6. Looked up from germline, CDR1 is LGHNA and CDR2 is YNFKEQ. The CDR3 protein is CASSHFAGEETQYF. CDR3 bases: TGTGCCAGCAGCCACTTCGCGGGAGAGGAGACCCAGTACTTC.

This clone was seen a single time. V gene TRBV5-4 combines with J gene TRBJ1-1, with D tentatively TRBD1 (6 bases). Germline assignment: CDR1 SGHNT and CDR2 YYREEE (reference sequence). Trimming removed 4 bases from V and 6 bases from J, with 16 bases in between. This CDR3 comprises 14 residues. The CDR3 is CASSLPQGAAEAFF. The DNA of the CDR3 is TGTGCCAGCAGCCTACCACAGGGAGCGGCTGAAGCTTTCTTT.

The V gene is TRBV28, the J gene TRBJ1-1; tentatively, D is TRBD1 (6 bases). The germline gives CDR1 MDHEN, CDR2 SYDVKM. V was cut by 2 bases and J by 5 bases, with 15 bases left in between. The CDR3 contains 15 residues. The CDR3 region has the DNA TGTGCCAGCAGTTTACCACAGGGTTGGGGGACTGAAGCTTTCTTT. This translates into CASSLPQGWGTEAFF.

CDR3 sequence reads: CASSKGQGRQYF. Here the CDR3 DNA reads TGTGCCAGCAGCAAAGGACAGGGAAGACAGTACTTC. The chain is built from TRBV5-5 and TRBJ2-7; 8 nucleotides align to TRBD1. The CDR3 spans 12 residues. V dropped 4 bases and J dropped 10; count of bases not matched to a gene: 7. Germline V gene sequence: CDR1 SGHKS, CDR2 YYEKEE (reference sequence).

This chain joins TRBV7-3 and TRBJ2-7; D is perhaps TRBD2 (5 bases). V dropped 5 bases and J dropped 6 bases, with 14 bases sitting between them. CDR3 length: 13 residues. Germline CDR1 reads SGHTA; CDR2 reads FQGTGA. CDR3 sequence reads: CASSPLDSAEQYF. Written as DNA, the CDR3 is TGTGCCAGCAGCCCTCTGGACTCCGCCGAGCAGTACTTC.

This chain links TRBV2 with TRBJ2-3; 8 positions match TRBD2. V trimming: 7 bases; J trimming: 2 bases; junction bases outside the gene matches: 8. The CDR3 runs to 15 residues. Per germline, CDR1 SNHLY and CDR2 FYNNEI. The CDR3 nucleotides are TGTGCCAGCACCTGGCTAGCGGGTAACACAGATACGCAGTATTTT. It translates to CASTWLAGNTDTQYF.

The chain employs TRBV5-1 and TRBJ1-1; D unclear. The CDR3 contains 15 residues. With 4 bases removed from V and 1 base from J, the gap between germline ends came to 14 bases. From germline, CDR1 is SGHRS and CDR2 YFSETQ. The CDR3 nucleotides read TGCGCCAGCAGCCCTCGTGAGTCCTGGAACACTGAAGCTTTCTTT. It encodes CASSPRESWNTEAFF.

The V gene is TRBV6-5, the J gene TRBJ1-6; the match to TRBD1 covers 10 bases. The CDR3 is 15 amino acids. Germline V lookup: CDR1 MNHEY, CDR2 SVGAGI. V gave up 7 bases and J gave up 8 bases; unmatched junction bases: 8. CDR3 nucleotides: TGTGCCAGCACTGACAGGGGGCCTGGTGATTCACCCCTCCACTTT. Encoded protein: CASTDRGPGDSPLHF.

The chain is built from TRBV6-1 and TRBJ2-7, with TRBD1 identical over 10 bases. J lost 13 bases, V lost 3 bases, and 6 bases had no gene match. This CDR3 has 12 amino acids. From germline, CDR1 is MNHNS and CDR2 SASEGT. The CDR3, as DNA: TGTGCCAGCAGTGACCTGGGACAGGGGAATTACTTC. It yields the protein CASSDLGQGNYF.

The chain joins TRBV27 to TRBJ1-6, with D perhaps TRBD1 (6 bases). The CDR3 is 14 amino acids. V lost 6 bases, J lost 9 bases, and 15 bases lay in between. Germline assignment: CDR1 MNHEY and CDR2 SMNVEV (reference sequence). CDR3 sequence reads: CASRAGGRSSPLHF. CDR3 bases: TGTGCCAGCAGAGCCGGGGGGCGGAGTTCACCCCTCCACTTT.

This clone was recorded only once. This chain joins TRBV4-3 and TRBJ2-1; 12 bases fit TRBD2. The CDR3 has 14 amino acids. V lost 4 bases, J lost 10 bases, and 5 bases stayed unmatched. Germline-derived CDR1 and CDR2 are LGHNA and YSLEER. CDR3 region: CASSRGLAGNEQFF. For the CDR3, the DNA is TGCGCCAGCAGCCGCGGACTAGCGGGAAACGAGCAGTTCTTC.

This clone was counted only a few times. The V call is TRBV5-1, the J call TRBJ1-2; tentative D call: TRBD1 (5 bases). V dropped 4 bases and J dropped 2 bases, with 9 bases sitting between them. Germline-derived CDR1 and CDR2 are SGHRS and YFSETQ. The CDR3 length is 13 residues. The CDR3 DNA reads TGCGCCAGCAGCCAGGGTCGCAACTATGGCTACACCTTC. Its translation: CASSQGRNYGYTF.

The chain has TRBV5-1 and TRBJ1-6, with 7 bases matching TRBD1. The germline V gene has CDR1 SGHRS and CDR2 YFSETQ. J gave up 8 bases and V 2 bases, and 7 bases lay outside the gene matches. The CDR3 extends over 15 amino acids. The DNA of the CDR3 is TGCGCCAGCAGCTTTCCCGGGACAGAATATTCACCCCTCCACTTT. Protein: CASSFPGTEYSPLHF. The variable domain in full, with the rest retrieved from reference TRBV5-1 and TRBJ1-6, is KAGVTQTPRYLIKTRGQQVTLSCSPISGHRSVSWYQQTPGQGLQFLFEYFSETQRNKGNFPGRFSGRQFSNSRSEMNVSTLELGDSALYLCASSFPGTEYSPLHFGNGTRLTVT.

This clone was recorded only once. The CDR3 loop reads CASSSDRAVSGYTF. The CDR3 DNA sequence: TGCGCCAGCAGCTCGGACAGGGCGGTATCAGGCTACACCTTC. The chain employs TRBV5-1 and TRBJ1-2; 8 bases fit TRBD1. Germline V gene data show CDR1 as SGHRS and CDR2 as YFSETQ. V was clipped by 3 bases and J by 8 bases; unmatched bases: 9. CDR3 length: 14 amino acids.

The V and J genes are TRBV7-2 and TRBJ1-3; D might be TRBD1 (6 bases). The CDR3 runs 15 residues. Trimming shortened V by 1 base and J by 4 bases, and 11 bases separated the two germline ends. Germline V gene data show CDR1 as SGHTA and CDR2 as FQGNSA. CDR3 DNA sequence: TGTGCCAGCAGCTTAGGAGGAGACAGGGGAAACACCATATATTTT. Translated, it gives CASSLGGDRGNTIYF.